This TCR beta chain was retrieved from a study of vaccination and CD4 T cells after COVID-19. Treatment reported: approximately nine-day PBMC culture with coronavirus spike peptide pools or control peptides (ViraFEST assay). Replacement of half the medium with fresh IL-2 medium took place on days 3 and 7. There are 14 residues in the CDR3. Germline assignment: CDR1 MNHNS and CDR2 SASEGT. Trimming removed 3 bases from V and 8 bases from J, with 16 bases in between. Regarding this clonotype: Its antigen is still unknown.

Cultured CD4+ T-cell DNA underwent Oncomine TCR Beta short-read sequencing. TCRdb called the PCR reads again in MiXCR, with one record for every CDR3 protein. The data contain several thousand distinct CDR3 sequences, approximately 16% of them singletons. Input material: CD4+ T cells from blood, cultured in vitro. The clonotype was recovered from a human donor who had recovered from COVID-19. J is TRBJ1-2 and V is TRBV6-1; D is uncertain. Here the CDR3 reads CASSESSQAGGYTF. DNA for the CDR3: TGTGCCAGCAGTGAGTCTTCCCAGGCGGGCGGCTACACCTTC.